The next 23 T cell receptor beta chains were all read from a single sample in a study of cytomegalovirus exposure and HLA in healthy donors. Primers for the PCR totalled 60 Vbeta and 13 Jbeta. The table came from immunoSEQ multiplex PCR; TCRdb's copy has only in-frame clones and leaves some out. The sample's table shows about 70,000 clones. The sample consisted of PBMCs. These receptors all come from a female donor in good health and CMV-seropositive.

This chain joins TRBV6-1 and TRBJ1-3; D is unclear. Per germline, CDR1 MNHNS and CDR2 SASEGT. V was shortened by 4 bases and J by 0 bases, with 10 bases between the two germline ends. CDR3 size: 15 residues. CDR3 in DNA: TGTGCCAGCAGTGCCGCCGGGAACTCTGGAAACACCATATATTTT. Amino acid sequence: CASSAAGNSGNTIYF.

The chain has TRBV4-2 and TRBJ2-5, with D uncertain. This CDR3 is 15 amino acids long. The V and J ends lost 0 bases and 5 bases respectively, with 13 bases between them. The V gene's germline CDR1 is LGHNA and CDR2 YNFKEQ. The CDR3 DNA is TGTGCCAGCAGCCAAGATTCTATTGATCGGGAGACCCAGTACTTC. Encoded protein: CASSQDSIDRETQYF.

V gene TRBV5-1 combines with J gene TRBJ2-5, with 7 bases that match TRBD2. The CDR3 consists of 14 residues. V dropped 0 bases and J dropped 1; count of bases not matched to a gene: 0. CDR1 and CDR2 from the germline V gene are SGHRS and YFSETQ. In nucleotides, the CDR3 is TGCGCCAGCAGCTTGGGACTAGCCCAAGAGACCCAGTACTTC. Its protein is CASSLGLAQETQYF.

V is TRBV7-3 and J is TRBJ2-1, with D tentatively TRBD2 (5 bases). Germline CDR1 and CDR2: SGHTA and FQGTGA. The CDR3 sequence is 16 residues long. Trimming removed 5 bases at V and 8 bases at J, with 22 bases between. The DNA of the CDR3 is TGTGCCAGCAGCCCGCTGGCCGGGAACCGAGCGGATGAGCAGTTCTTC. Amino acid sequence: CASSPLAGNRADEQFF.

This chain joins TRBV5-1 and TRBJ1-2; D may be TRBD1 (6 bases). V lost 4 bases, J lost 0 bases, and 19 bases lay in between. This CDR3 spans 17 amino acids. Germline CDR1 reads SGHRS; CDR2 reads YFSETQ. For the CDR3, the DNA is TGCGCCAGCAGCGGAGGAAACAGGGCTCAAGCTAACTATGGCTACACCTTC. It specifies CASSGGNRAQANYGYTF. Full variable domain (remainder filled in from reference TRBV5-1 and TRBJ1-2): KAGVTQTPRYLIKTRGQQVTLSCSPISGHRSVSWYQQTPGQGLQFLFEYFSETQRNKGNFPGRFSGRQFSNSRSEMNVSTLELGDSALYLCASSGGNRAQANYGYTFGSGTRLTVV.

The chain employs TRBV15 and TRBJ2-1; a possible D gene is TRBD2 (6 bases). Trimming stripped 0 bases from V and 12 bases from J, with 9 bases between. The CDR3 covers 12 residues. CDR1 and CDR2 from the germline V gene are LNHNV and YYDKDF (reference sequence). DNA for the CDR3: TGTGCCACCAGCAGAGAGCAGGGAGGGCAGTTCTTC. Translation gives CATSREQGGQFF. The full variable domain, rest sourced from reference TRBV15 and TRBJ2-1, is DAMVIQNPRYQVTQFGKPVTLSCSQTLNHNVMYWYQQKSSQAPKLLFHYYDKDFNNEADTPDNFQSRRPNTSFCFLDIRSPGLGDTAMYLCATSREQGGQFFGPGTRLTVL.

V is TRBV4-2 and J is TRBJ2-7; no firm D call. Germline values: CDR1 LGHNA, CDR2 YNFKEQ. The germline V and J ends were trimmed by 4 bases and 2 bases, with 9 bases remaining between them. The CDR3 has 13 residues. The chain's CDR3 is CASSLRRAYEQYF. The CDR3 DNA reads as TGTGCCAGCAGCCTGAGGCGCGCCTACGAGCAGTACTTC.

The chain links TRBV4-1 to TRBJ1-4; 7 nucleotides line up with TRBD1. V was pared by 3 bases and J by 5 bases, with 9 bases of the junction left unmatched. The CDR3 is 16 amino acids. Looked up from germline, CDR1 is MGHRA and CDR2 is YSYEKL. The CDR3 protein is CASSHPTGRGNEKLFF. In nucleotides, the CDR3 is TGCGCCAGCAGCCACCCGACAGGGAGAGGGAATGAAAAACTGTTTTTT.

The rearrangement links TRBV9 to TRBJ1-1; D is uncertain. This CDR3 is 13 amino acids long. V was pared by 4 bases and J by 11 bases, with 18 bases between. Germline loops: CDR1 SGDLS, CDR2 YYNGEE. DNA of the CDR3: TGTGCCAGCAGCCCTATGGGGAGTCCGGAGGCTTTCTTT. This gives the protein CASSPMGSPEAFF.

The V call is TRBV6-6, the J call TRBJ1-2; D is possibly TRBD1 (5 bases). V lost 6 bases and J lost 3, with 11 bases in between. Germline V lookup: CDR1 MNHNY, CDR2 SVGAGI (reference sequence). The CDR3 sequence is 13 residues long. CDR3 sequence reads: CASSQGVDYGYTF. Written as DNA, the CDR3 is TGTGCCAGCAGCCAAGGGGTGGACTATGGCTACACCTTC.

This chain links TRBV11-2 with TRBJ2-7; 14 positions agree with TRBD2. The V and J ends lost 5 bases and 10 bases, in that order; junction bases with no gene match: 10. CDR1 and CDR2 (germline): SGHAT, FQNNGV. CDR3 length equals 15 residues. The CDR3 DNA is TGTGCCAGCAGCCAAGGGACTAGCGGGAGTAGCAGCCAGTACTTC. Its protein product is CASSQGTSGSSSQYF.

This chain links TRBV19 with TRBJ1-1, with TRBD1 as a possible D gene (5 bases). The CDR3 length is 14 residues. The germline V gene has CDR1 LNHDA and CDR2 SQIVND (reference sequence). Trimming shortened V by 7 bases and J by 0 bases, and 12 bases separated the two germline ends. For the CDR3, the DNA is TGTGCCAGTAAAACAGGAGAAATGAACACTGAAGCTTTCTTT. The encoded protein is CASKTGEMNTEAFF.

The J gene is TRBJ1-5, the V gene TRBV19; no definite D call. Per germline, CDR1 LNHDA and CDR2 SQIVND (reference sequence). This CDR3 has 14 residues. V lost 6 bases and J 3 bases, leaving 12 bases between the germline ends. The CDR3 bases are TGTGCCAGTAGAAGTGGGCAGATCAATCAGCCCCAGCATTTT. It is translated as CASRSGQINQPQHF.

The chain uses TRBV5-1 and TRBJ1-1, with 8 bases lining up with TRBD1. The CDR3 extends over 16 amino acids. CDR1 and CDR2 (germline): SGHRS, YFSETQ. J gave up 1 base and V 5 bases, and 10 bases lay outside the gene matches. CDR3 sequence reads: CASRSPGTGPNTEAFF. For the CDR3, the DNA is TGCGCCAGCAGAAGTCCCGGGACAGGACCGAACACTGAAGCTTTCTTT.

The chain employs TRBV29-1 and TRBJ2-1; tentatively, D is TRBD2 (5 bases). Per germline, CDR1 SQVTM and CDR2 ANQGSEA. The CDR3 totals 17 residues. Trimming pared 0 bases from V and 0 bases from J, leaving 15 bases between. CDR3 loop: CSVEDPSGQSSYNEQFF. In DNA form, the CDR3 reads TGCAGCGTTGAAGATCCCAGCGGCCAGAGCTCCTACAATGAGCAGTTCTTC.

The chain is built from TRBV29-1 and TRBJ2-7, with a possible D match to TRBD2 (6 bases). The CDR3 consists of 12 residues. Trimming shortened V by 8 bases and J by 4 bases, and 15 bases separated the two germline ends. Germline values: CDR1 SQVTM, CDR2 ANQGSEA. The CDR3 DNA sequence: TGCAGCACTGCGGAGGGTCCGTACGAGCAGTACTTC. This sequence encodes CSTAEGPYEQYF.

The gene calls are TRBV5-1 and TRBJ1-1; a possible D gene is TRBD1 (5 bases). V was cut by 2 bases and J by 3 bases, with 8 bases left in between. In germline, CDR1 is SGHRS, CDR2 YFSETQ. The CDR3 spans 13 residues. In DNA, the CDR3 is TGCGCCAGCAGCTTAGCGGGGGACACTGAAGCTTTCTTT. Translating it yields CASSLAGDTEAFF.

The chain carries TRBV10-3 and TRBJ2-1, with 8 bases identical to TRBD2. The CDR3 has 16 amino acids. Germline V gene data show CDR1 as ENHRY and CDR2 as SYGVKD. V was clipped by 3 bases and J by 3 bases; unmatched bases: 7. The CDR3 loop reads CAISDPGLGDYNEQFF. The CDR3 nucleotides are TGTGCCATCAGTGACCCGGGACTAGGGGACTACAATGAGCAGTTCTTC.

J is TRBJ2-7 and V is TRBV10-3; 9 bases are a match to TRBD1. Trimming cost V 4 bases and J 2 bases; bases outside gene matches: 6. CDR3 length: 15 residues. The V gene's germline CDR1 is ENHRY and CDR2 SYGVKD. As DNA, the CDR3 is TGTGCCATCAGTGCACAGGGGGCCAATGCCTACGAGCAGTACTTC. Translation: CAISAQGANAYEQYF.

The chain employs TRBV6-1 and TRBJ1-2; 8 nucleotides line up with TRBD1. Looked up from germline, CDR1 is MNHNS and CDR2 is SASEGT. V shed 3 bases, J shed 6 bases, and the junction held 6 bases outside the gene matches. The CDR3 runs to 14 residues. The CDR3 sequence: CASSEGQAVDGYTF. As DNA, the CDR3 is TGTGCCAGCAGTGAGGGACAGGCGGTCGATGGCTACACCTTC.

The gene calls are TRBV6-4 and TRBJ2-3; possible D gene TRBD2, 6 bases. The CDR3 has 16 residues. Trimming shortened V by 2 bases and J by 1 base, and 13 bases separated the two germline ends. In germline, CDR1 is MRHNA, CDR2 SNTAGT. CDR3 DNA: TGTGCCAGCAGTGACGGCGGCGGGGACCGCACAGATACGCAGTATTTT. It translates to CASSDGGGDRTDTQYF.

This chain uses TRBV7-9 with TRBJ1-1; the D gene is possibly TRBD1 (5 bases). CDR1 is SEHNR, CDR2 FQNEAQ, per germline (reference sequence). The CDR3 runs 15 residues. The V and J ends lost 3 bases and 0 bases respectively, with 11 bases between them. The DNA of the CDR3 is TGTGCCAGCAGCTTTGCCGGGGGGGTGAACACTGAAGCTTTCTTT. Its translation: CASSFAGGVNTEAFF. The variable domain in full, completed from reference TRBV7-9 and TRBJ1-1, reads DTGVSQNPRHKITKRGQNVTFRCDPISEHNRLYWYRQTLGQGPEFLTYFQNEAQLEKSRLLSDRFSAERPKGSFSTLEIQRTEQGDSAMYLCASSFAGGVNTEAFFGQGTRLTVV.

The genes are TRBV5-1 and TRBJ2-7; possibly TRBD1 for D (6 bases). Trimming left V 4 bases short and J 3 bases short, with 11 bases between. Germline values: CDR1 SGHRS, CDR2 YFSETQ. The CDR3 contains 13 residues. The CDR3 protein is CASSIRTDYEQYF. The DNA for the CDR3 is TGCGCCAGCAGCATTCGGACAGACTACGAGCAGTACTTC.